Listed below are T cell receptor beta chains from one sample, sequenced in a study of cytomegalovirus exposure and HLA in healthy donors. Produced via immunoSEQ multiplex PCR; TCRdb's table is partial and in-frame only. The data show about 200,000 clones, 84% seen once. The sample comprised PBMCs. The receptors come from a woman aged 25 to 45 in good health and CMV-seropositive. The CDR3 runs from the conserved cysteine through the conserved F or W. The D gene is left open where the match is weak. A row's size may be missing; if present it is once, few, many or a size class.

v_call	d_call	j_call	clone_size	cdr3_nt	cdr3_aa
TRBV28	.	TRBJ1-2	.	TGTGCCAGCAGGGACAGTAACTATGGCTACACCTTC	CASRDSNYGYTF
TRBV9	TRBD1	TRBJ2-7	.	TGTGCCAGCAGCGAACAGGGGGCTCTGGGGGAGCAGTACTTC	CASSEQGALGEQYF
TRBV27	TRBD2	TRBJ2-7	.	TGTGCCAGCAGATCCACTAGCGGGAGGTACGAGCAGTACTTC	CASRSTSGRYEQYF
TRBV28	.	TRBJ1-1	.	TGTGCCAGCAGACGACAGAGCCCTGAAGCTTTCTTT	CASRRQSPEAFF
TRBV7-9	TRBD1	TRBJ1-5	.	TGTGCCAGCAGCTTAGTAGGGACAGGGGGTGATCAGCCCCAGCATTTT	CASSLVGTGGDQPQHF
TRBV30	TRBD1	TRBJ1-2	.	TGTGCCTGGAGCCCGACTAGACAGGGGGGTGGCTACACCTTC	CAWSPTRQGGGYTF
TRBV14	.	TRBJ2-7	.	TGTGCCAGCAGCCAAGGCTTGGGGGGAGGCTCCTACGAGCAGTACTTC	CASSQGLGGGSYEQYF
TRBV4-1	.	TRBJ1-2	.	TGCGCCAGCAGCCAACGGGGGACTACACTTAACTATGGCTACACCTTC	CASSQRGTTLNYGYTF
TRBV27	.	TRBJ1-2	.	TGTGCCAGCAGCCGCGGGACTGCTTATGGCTACACCTTC	CASSRGTAYGYTF
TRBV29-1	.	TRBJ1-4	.	TGCAGCGTTGAAGGGGGGGGATCTAATGAAAAACTGTTTTTT	CSVEGGGSNEKLFF
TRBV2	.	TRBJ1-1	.	TGTGCCAGCAGTGAAACTCGAGCAGCTTTCTTT	CASSETRAAFF
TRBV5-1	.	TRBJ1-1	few	TGCGCCAGCAGCTTGGGCAGGGTGAACACTGAAGCTTTCTTT	CASSLGRVNTEAFF
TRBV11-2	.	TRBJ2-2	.	TGTGCCAGCAGCCCCGCTAGCCGGACCGGGGAGCTGTTTTTT	CASSPASRTGELFF
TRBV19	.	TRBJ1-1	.	TGTGCCAGTAGTATGTACAGGTCCCCTGAAGCTTTCTTT	CASSMYRSPEAFF
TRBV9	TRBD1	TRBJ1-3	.	TGTGCCAGCAGCTTCGGCCGGGACAGCAACACCATATATTTT	CASSFGRDSNTIYF
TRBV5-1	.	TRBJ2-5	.	TGCGCCAGCAGCTTGGTTCCCGACGCGGGGAAGACCCAGTACTTC	CASSLVPDAGKTQYF
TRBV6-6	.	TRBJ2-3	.	TGTGCCAGCAGTCAGACCTCAGGGACGCAGTATTTT	CASSQTSGTQYF
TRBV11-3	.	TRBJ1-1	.	TGTGCCAGCAGTAGGGGGTTCACTGAAGCTTTCTTT	CASSRGFTEAFF
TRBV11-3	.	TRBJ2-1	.	TGTGCCAGCAGCTCCGACGGGGGATACAATGAGCAGTTCTTC	CASSSDGGYNEQFF
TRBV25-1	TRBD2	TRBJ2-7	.	TGTGCCAGCAGTGTGCACGGTATGACTAGCGGATACGAGCAGTACTTC	CASSVHGMTSGYEQYF
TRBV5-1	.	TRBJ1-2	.	TGCGCCAGCAGCTTGGACGGACGGGGGATCGATGGCTACACCTTC	CASSLDGRGIDGYTF
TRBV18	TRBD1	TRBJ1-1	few	TGTGCCAGCTCACCACGGCAGGGGGGAGAGAACACTGAAGCTTTCTTT	CASSPRQGGENTEAFF
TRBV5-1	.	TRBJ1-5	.	TGCGCCAGCACCAATTTACCAGGGAATCAGCCCCAGCATTTT	CASTNLPGNQPQHF
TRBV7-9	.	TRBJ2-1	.	TGTGCCAGCAGCTTCACAGGGACCTATACCTACAATGAGCAGTTCTTC	CASSFTGTYTYNEQFF
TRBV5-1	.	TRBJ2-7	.	TGCGCCAGCAGCGGGAGGGACACCGGAACCTACGAGCAGTACTTC	CASSGRDTGTYEQYF
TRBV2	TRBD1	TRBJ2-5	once	TGTGCCAGCGCCCGGGACAGGGGCAGCGAAGAGACCCAGTACTTC	CASARDRGSEETQYF
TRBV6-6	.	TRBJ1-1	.	TGTGCCAGCAGACCTAACAGGAACACTGAAGCTTTCTTT	CASRPNRNTEAFF
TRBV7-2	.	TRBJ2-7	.	TGTGCCAGCAGCTTAGACGCGGCTAGAGTTTACGAGCAGTACTTC	CASSLDAARVYEQYF
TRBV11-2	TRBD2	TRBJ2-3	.	TGTGCCAGCAGCCTAGCGGGAGATCCCACAGATACGCAGTATTTT	CASSLAGDPTDTQYF
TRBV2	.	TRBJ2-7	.	TGTGCCAGCAGGGAGACTCCGACCTACGAGCAGTACTTC	CASRETPTYEQYF
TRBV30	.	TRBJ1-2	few	TGTGCCTGGAGGGAGGCGGTCGGCTACACCTTC	CAWREAVGYTF
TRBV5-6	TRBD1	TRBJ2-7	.	TGTGCCAGCAGCCCGAGGCCAGGGGGCTTTATCTACGAGCAGTACTTC	CASSPRPGGFIYEQYF
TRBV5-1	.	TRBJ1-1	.	TGCGCCAGCAGCGGAACACAGAGCCAGAACACTGAAGCTTTCTTT	CASSGTQSQNTEAFF
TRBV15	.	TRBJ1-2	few	TGTGCCACCAGCAGAACCCGATCGGGGGAAAATGGCTACACCTTC	CATSRTRSGENGYTF
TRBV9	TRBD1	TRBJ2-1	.	TGTGCCAGCAGCGTAGCGGGACAGAAAGACAATGAGCAGTTCTTC	CASSVAGQKDNEQFF
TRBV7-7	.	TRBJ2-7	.	TGTGCTAGCAGCCGAATAGGGAGGAACAACGAGCAGTACTTC	CASSRIGRNNEQYF
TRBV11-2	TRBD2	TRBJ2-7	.	TGTGCCAGCAGCCCAGATGGGACTAGCGGGAGGAGCTCCTACGAGCAGTACTTC	CASSPDGTSGRSSYEQYF
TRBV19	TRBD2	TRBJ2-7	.	TGTGCCAGTAGTATACGGACTAGCGGGAGCTACGAGCAGTACTTC	CASSIRTSGSYEQYF
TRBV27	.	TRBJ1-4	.	TGTGCCAGCAGTCGTCTGGGGCAGAATGAAAAACTGTTTTTT	CASSRLGQNEKLFF